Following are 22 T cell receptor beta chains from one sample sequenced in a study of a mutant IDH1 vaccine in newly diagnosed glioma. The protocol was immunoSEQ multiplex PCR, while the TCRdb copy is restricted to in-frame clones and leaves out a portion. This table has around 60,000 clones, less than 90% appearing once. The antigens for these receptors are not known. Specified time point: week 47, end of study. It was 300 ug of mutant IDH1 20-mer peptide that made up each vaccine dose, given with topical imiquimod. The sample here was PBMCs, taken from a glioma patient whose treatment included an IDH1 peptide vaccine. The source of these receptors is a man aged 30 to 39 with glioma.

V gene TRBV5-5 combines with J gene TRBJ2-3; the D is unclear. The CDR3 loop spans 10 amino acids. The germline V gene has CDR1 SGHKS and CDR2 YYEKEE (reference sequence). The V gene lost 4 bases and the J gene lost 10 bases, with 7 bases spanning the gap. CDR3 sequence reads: CASSDVPQYF. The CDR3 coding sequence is TGTGCCAGCAGCGACGTTCCGCAGTATTTT.

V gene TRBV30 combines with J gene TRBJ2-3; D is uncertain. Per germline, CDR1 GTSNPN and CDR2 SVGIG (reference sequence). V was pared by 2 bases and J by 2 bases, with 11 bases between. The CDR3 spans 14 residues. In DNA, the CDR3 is TGTGCCTGGAGTAAGGGCGGTTACACAGATACGCAGTATTTT. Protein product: CAWSKGGYTDTQYF. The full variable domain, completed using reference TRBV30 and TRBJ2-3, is SQTIHQWPATLVQPVGSPLSLECTVEGTSNPNLYWYRQAAGRGLQLLFYSVGIGQISSEVPQNLSASRPQDRQFILSSKKLLLSDSGFYLCAWSKGGYTDTQYFGPGTRLTVL.

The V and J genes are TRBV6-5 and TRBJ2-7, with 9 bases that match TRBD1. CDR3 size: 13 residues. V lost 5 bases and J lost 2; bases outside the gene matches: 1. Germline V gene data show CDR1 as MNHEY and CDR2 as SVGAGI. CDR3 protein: CASSRDRAYEQYF. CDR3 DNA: TGTGCCAGCAGTCGGGACAGGGCCTACGAGCAGTACTTC.

The chain's CDR3 is CATSRDTGGGKLFF. DNA for the CDR3: TGTGCCACCAGCAGAGATACAGGGGGCGGAAAACTGTTTTTT. The chain combines TRBV15 with TRBJ1-4, with 9 bases that match TRBD1. Looked up from germline, CDR1 is LNHNV and CDR2 is YYDKDF (reference sequence). The CDR3 has 14 residues. V dropped 0 bases and J dropped 10; count of bases not matched to a gene: 3.

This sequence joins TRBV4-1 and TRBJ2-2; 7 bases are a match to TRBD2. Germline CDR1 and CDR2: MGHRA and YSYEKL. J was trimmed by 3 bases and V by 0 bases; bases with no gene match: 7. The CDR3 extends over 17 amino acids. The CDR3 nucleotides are TGCGCCAGCAGCCAAGACCCGGCGGGGGACTACACCGGGGAGCTGTTTTTT. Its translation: CASSQDPAGDYTGELFF.

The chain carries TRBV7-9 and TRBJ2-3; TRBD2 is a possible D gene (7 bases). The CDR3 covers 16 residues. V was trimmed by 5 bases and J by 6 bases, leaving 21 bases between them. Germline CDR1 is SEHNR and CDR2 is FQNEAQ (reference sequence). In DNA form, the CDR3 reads TGTGCCAGCAGCCCCTTCGGGGCAGGGAGGGGGGATACGCAGTATTTT. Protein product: CASSPFGAGRGDTQYF.

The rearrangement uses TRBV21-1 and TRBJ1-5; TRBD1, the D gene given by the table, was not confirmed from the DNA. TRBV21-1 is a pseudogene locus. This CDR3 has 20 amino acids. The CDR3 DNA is TGTGCCAGCAGCAAAGGGGCCCGGGACAGGGGCTTTCGGAGCAATCAGCCCCAGCATTTT. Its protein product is CASSKGARDRGFRSNQPQHF.

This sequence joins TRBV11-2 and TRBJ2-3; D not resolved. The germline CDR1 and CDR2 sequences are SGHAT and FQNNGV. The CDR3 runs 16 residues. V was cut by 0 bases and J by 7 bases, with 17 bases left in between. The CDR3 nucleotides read TGTGCCAGCAGCTTAGAGGGCCCCCGGGTCCGTAATACGCAGTATTTT. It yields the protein CASSLEGPRVRNTQYF.

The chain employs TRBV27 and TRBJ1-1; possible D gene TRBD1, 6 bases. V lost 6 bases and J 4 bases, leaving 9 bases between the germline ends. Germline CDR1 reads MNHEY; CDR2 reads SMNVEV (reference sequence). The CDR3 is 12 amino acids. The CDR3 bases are TGTGCCAGCAGCCTCAGGGGCACTGAAGCTTTCTTT. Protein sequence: CASSLRGTEAFF.

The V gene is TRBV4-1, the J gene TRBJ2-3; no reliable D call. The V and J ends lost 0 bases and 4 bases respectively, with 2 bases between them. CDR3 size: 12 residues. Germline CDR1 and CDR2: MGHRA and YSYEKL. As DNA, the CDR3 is TGCGCCAGCAGCCAAGAGTCAGATACGCAGTATTTT. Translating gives CASSQESDTQYF.

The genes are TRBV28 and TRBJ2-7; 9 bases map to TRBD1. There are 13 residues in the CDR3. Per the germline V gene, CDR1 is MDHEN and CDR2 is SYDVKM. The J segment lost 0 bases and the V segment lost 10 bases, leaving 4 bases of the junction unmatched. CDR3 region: CATMTGGSYEQYF. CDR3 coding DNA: TGTGCCACTATGACAGGGGGCTCCTACGAGCAGTACTTC.

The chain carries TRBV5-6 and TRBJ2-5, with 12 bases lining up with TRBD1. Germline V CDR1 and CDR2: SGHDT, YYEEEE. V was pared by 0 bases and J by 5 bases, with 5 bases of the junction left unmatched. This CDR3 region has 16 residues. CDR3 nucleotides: TGTGCCAGCAGCTTGGTTGGGACAGGGGGCGCGGAGACCCAGTACTTC. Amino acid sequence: CASSLVGTGGAETQYF.

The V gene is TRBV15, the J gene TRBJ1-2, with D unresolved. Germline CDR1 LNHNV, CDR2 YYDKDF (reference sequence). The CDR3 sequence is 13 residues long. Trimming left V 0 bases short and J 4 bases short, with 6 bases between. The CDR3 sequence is CATSRDAGYGYTF. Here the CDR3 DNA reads TGTGCCACCAGCAGAGACGCGGGCTATGGCTACACCTTC.

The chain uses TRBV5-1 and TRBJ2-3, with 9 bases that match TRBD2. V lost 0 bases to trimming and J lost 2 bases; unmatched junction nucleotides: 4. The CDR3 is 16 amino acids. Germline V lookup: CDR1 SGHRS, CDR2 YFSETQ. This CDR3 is CASSLERGGATDTQYF. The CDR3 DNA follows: TGCGCCAGCAGCTTGGAGCGCGGGGGGGCCACAGATACGCAGTATTTT.

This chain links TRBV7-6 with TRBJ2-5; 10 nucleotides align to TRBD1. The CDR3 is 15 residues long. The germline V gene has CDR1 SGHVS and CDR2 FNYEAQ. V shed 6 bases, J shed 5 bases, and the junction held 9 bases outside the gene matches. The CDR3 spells CASSSGTGVLETQYF. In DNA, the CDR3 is TGTGCCAGCAGTTCCGGGACAGGGGTTTTGGAGACCCAGTACTTC.

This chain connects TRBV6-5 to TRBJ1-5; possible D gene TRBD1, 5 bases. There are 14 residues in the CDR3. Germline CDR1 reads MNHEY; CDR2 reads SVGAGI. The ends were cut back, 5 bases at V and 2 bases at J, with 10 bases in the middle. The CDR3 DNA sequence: TGTGCCAGCAGTCTCCGGGGGGGCAATCAGCCCCAGCATTTT. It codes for CASSLRGGNQPQHF.

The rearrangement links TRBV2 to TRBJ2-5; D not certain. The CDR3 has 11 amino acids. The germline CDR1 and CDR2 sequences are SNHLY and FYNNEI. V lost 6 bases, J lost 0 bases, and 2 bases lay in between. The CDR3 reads CASSNQETQYF. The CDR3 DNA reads TGTGCCAGCAGCAACCAAGAGACCCAGTACTTC. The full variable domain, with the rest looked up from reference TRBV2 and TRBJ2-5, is EPEVTQTPSHQVTQMGQEVILRCVPISNHLYFYWYRQILGQKVEFLVSFYNNEISEKSEIFDDQFSVERPDGSNFTLKIRSTKLEDSAMYFCASSNQETQYFGPGTRLLVL.

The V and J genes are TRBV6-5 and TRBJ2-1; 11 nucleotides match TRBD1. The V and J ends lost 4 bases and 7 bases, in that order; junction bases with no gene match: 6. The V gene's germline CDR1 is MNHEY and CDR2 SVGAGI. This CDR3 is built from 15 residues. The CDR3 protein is CASSSDRGPNNEQFF. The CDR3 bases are TGTGCCAGCAGTTCGGACAGGGGGCCTAATAATGAGCAGTTCTTC.

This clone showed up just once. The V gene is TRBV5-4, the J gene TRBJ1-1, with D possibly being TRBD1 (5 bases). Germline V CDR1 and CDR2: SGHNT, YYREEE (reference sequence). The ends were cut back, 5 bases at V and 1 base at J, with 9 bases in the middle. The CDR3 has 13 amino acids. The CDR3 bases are TGTGCCAGCAGTTCGGACAAGAACACTGAAGCTTTCTTT. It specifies CASSSDKNTEAFF.

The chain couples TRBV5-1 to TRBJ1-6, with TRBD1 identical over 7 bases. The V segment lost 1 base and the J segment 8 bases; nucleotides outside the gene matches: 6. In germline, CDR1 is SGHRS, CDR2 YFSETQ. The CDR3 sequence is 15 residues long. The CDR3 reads CASSLLAGGDSPLHF. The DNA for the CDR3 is TGCGCCAGCAGCTTGTTGGCAGGGGGTGATTCACCCCTCCACTTT.

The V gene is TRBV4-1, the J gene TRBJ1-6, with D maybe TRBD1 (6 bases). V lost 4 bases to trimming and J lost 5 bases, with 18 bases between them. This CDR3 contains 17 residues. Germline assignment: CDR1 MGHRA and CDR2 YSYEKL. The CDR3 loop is CASSPHRGGKDNSPLHF. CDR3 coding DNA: TGCGCCAGCAGCCCCCACCGAGGGGGGAAGGATAATTCACCCCTCCACTTT.

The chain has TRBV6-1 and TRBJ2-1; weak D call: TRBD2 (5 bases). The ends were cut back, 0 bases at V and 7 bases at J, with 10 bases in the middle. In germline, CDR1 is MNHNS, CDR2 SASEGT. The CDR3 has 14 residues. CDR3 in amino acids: CASSEAPKRNEQFF. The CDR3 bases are TGTGCCAGCAGTGAAGCGCCCAAGCGGAATGAGCAGTTCTTC.